The 11 T cell receptor beta chains listed next were all sequenced from one sample in a study of blood T cell repertoires in COVID-19. TCRdb's table, derived via immunoSEQ multiplex PCR, lists solely in-frame clones and lacks some. The sample contains hundreds of thousands of clones, roughly nine tenths of which appear only once. Sequencing was performed on PBMCs or T cells enriched from blood (not recorded which). These receptors were obtained from a woman aged 18 to 35 who had recovered from COVID-19.

The rearrangement links TRBV5-6 to TRBJ2-2; 7 positions agree with TRBD2. This CDR3 contains 16 residues. The J segment lost 1 base and the V segment lost 0 bases, leaving 3 bases of the junction unmatched. The germline CDR1 and CDR2 sequences are SGHDT and YYEEEE. CDR3 in amino acids: CASSLGSGRNTGELFF. CDR3 nucleotides: TGTGCCAGCAGCTTGGGTAGCGGGCGGAACACCGGGGAGCTGTTTTTT.

The rearrangement joins TRBV21-1 to TRBJ1-2; TRBD1, as called in the table, went unchecked against the DNA. TRBV21-1 is listed as a pseudogene. This CDR3 contains 17 residues. The CDR3 loop reads CASSTQGPQEPNYGYTF. DNA for the CDR3: TGTGCCAGCAGCACACAGGGGCCGCAGGAACCTAACTATGGCTACACCTTC.

The chain links TRBV4-2 to TRBJ1-5; D call uncertain. Trimming left V 2 bases short and J 9 bases short, with 17 bases between. Germline values: CDR1 LGHNA, CDR2 YNFKEQ. This CDR3 region has 15 residues. CDR3 nucleotides: TGTGCCAGCAGCCAATCTTTTTCGAGCGGAATGCCCCAGCATTTT. Translated: CASSQSFSSGMPQHF.

V usage is TRBV10-3 and J usage is TRBJ2-2; no firm D call. The CDR3 runs 14 residues. Germline CDR1 and CDR2: ENHRY and SYGVKD. V was cut by 0 bases and J by 4 bases, with 6 bases left in between. CDR3 sequence reads: CAISESQSTGELFF. Here the CDR3 DNA reads TGTGCCATCAGTGAGTCCCAGTCCACCGGGGAGCTGTTTTTT.

J is TRBJ1-6 and V is TRBV9; D unresolved. V lost 0 bases to trimming and J lost 0 bases, with 4 bases between them. The CDR3 covers 15 residues. The germline gives CDR1 SGDLS, CDR2 YYNGEE. The CDR3 bases are TGTGCCAGCAGCGTAGCCAGCTCCTATAATTCACCCCTCCACTTT. This codes for CASSVASSYNSPLHF.

The chain uses TRBV28 and TRBJ2-7; D is possibly TRBD2 (5 bases). Germline-derived CDR1 and CDR2 are MDHEN and SYDVKM. The ends were cut back, 2 bases at V and 4 bases at J, with 9 bases in the middle. The CDR3 has 13 residues. CDR3 nucleotide sequence: TGTGCCAGCAGTTTACTAGCCCCATACGAGCAGTACTTC. Its protein is CASSLLAPYEQYF.

This clone was observed a few times. The junction shows a germline mismatch at one end, possibly a read error. V is TRBV7-7 and J is TRBJ2-7, with TRBD2 matching over 8 bases. The CDR3 consists of 16 residues. Germline V gene data show CDR1 as SSHAT and CDR2 as FNYEAQ (reference sequence). CDR3 sequence: CASSLGRRVAGYEQYF. The DNA for the CDR3 is TGTGCTAGCAGCTTAGGACGTAGGGTAGCGGGATACGAGCAGTACTTC.

This clone occurred once. CDR3 region: CASSANTNTEAFF. The DNA of the CDR3 is TGTGCCAGCAGCGCAAACACGAACACTGAAGCTTTCTTT. V usage is TRBV5-4 and J usage is TRBJ1-1, with no clear D. Germline V gene data show CDR1 as SGHNT and CDR2 as YYREEE (reference sequence). V lost 4 bases and J 1 base, leaving 8 bases between the germline ends. The CDR3 is 13 residues long.

CDR3 region: CASSLRDSFYEQYF. The CDR3 coding sequence is TGTGCCAGCTCACTTCGGGACAGCTTCTACGAGCAGTACTTC. J is TRBJ2-7 and V is TRBV18; 7 positions agree with TRBD1. Trimming removed 4 bases from V and 3 bases from J; junction bases left unmatched: 6. This CDR3 comprises 14 residues. Germline V CDR1 and CDR2: KGHSH, LQKENI.

The chain's CDR3 is CASSSGQATEAFF. The CDR3 DNA reads as TGCGCCAGCAGCTCTGGACAGGCTACTGAAGCTTTCTTT. This sequence joins TRBV5-1 and TRBJ1-1, with 7 bases that match TRBD1. The CDR3 is 13 residues long. Trimming removed 3 bases from V and 5 bases from J; junction bases left unmatched: 4. Germline V gives CDR1 SGHRS, CDR2 YFSETQ.

This sequence joins TRBV12-3 or TRBV12-4 and TRBJ1-1, with D possibly being TRBD1 (6 bases). Trimming took 8 bases from V and 11 from J, leaving 18 bases between them. The CDR3 has 12 residues. The DNA for the CDR3 is TGTGCCAGCCAAGACAGGCCCCGAACTGCTTTCTTT. Translating it yields CASQDRPRTAFF.